This TCR beta chain was recorded in a study of blood T cell repertoires in COVID-19. Study overall: In each case, the material was cDNA or gDNA derived from T cells, B-cell-depleted T cells, or PBMCs.

Per the original data handling: Estimates of nucleated cell counts were drawn from the amplification of reference gene primers. Here immunoSEQ multiplex PCR was the method, and the copy in TCRdb shows in-frame clones only, minus some. The V and J calls and clone size come from that table; D and trimming were worked out from the DNA. The data hold more than 200,000 clones, with roughly 83% observed a single time. V lost 1 base and J 2 bases, leaving 9 bases between the germline ends. Germline CDR1 SEHNR, CDR2 FQNEAQ (reference sequence). The CDR3 covers 15 residues. The clonotype was recovered from a man older than 75 with acute or convalescent COVID-19. The sequenced sample consisted of peripheral blood. This chain uses TRBV7-9 with TRBJ1-3, with D tentatively TRBD1 (5 bases). Written as DNA, the CDR3 is TGTGCCAGCAGCTTAGATCTGACAGCTGGAAACACCATATATTTT. This gives the protein CASSLDLTAGNTIYF.